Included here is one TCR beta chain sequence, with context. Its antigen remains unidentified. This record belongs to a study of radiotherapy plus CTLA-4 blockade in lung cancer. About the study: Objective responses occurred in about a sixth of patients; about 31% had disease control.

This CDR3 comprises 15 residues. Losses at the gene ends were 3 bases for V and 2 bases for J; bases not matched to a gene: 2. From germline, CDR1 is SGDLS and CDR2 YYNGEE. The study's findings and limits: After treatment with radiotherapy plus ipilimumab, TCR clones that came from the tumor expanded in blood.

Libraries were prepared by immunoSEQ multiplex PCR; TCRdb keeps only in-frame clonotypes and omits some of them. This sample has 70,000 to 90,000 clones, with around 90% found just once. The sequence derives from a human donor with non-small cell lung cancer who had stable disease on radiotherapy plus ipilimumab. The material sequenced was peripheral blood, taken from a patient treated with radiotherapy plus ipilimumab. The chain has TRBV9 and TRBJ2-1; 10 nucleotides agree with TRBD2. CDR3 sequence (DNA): TGTGCCAGCAGCGCGAGCGGGAGGGCCTACAATGAGCAGTTCTTC. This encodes CASSASGRAYNEQFF.